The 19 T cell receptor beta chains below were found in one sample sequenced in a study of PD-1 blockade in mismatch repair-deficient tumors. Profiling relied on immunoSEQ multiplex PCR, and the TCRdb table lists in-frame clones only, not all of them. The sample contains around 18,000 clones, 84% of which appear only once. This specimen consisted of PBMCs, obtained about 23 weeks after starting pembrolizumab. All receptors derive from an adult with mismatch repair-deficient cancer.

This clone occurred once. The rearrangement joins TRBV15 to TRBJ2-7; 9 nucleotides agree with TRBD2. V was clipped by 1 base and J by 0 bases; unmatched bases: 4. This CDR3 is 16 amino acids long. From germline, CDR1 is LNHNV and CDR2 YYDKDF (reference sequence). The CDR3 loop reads CATSRGGGRASYEQYF. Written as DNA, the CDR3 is TGTGCCACCAGCAGAGGAGGCGGGAGGGCCTCCTACGAGCAGTACTTC.

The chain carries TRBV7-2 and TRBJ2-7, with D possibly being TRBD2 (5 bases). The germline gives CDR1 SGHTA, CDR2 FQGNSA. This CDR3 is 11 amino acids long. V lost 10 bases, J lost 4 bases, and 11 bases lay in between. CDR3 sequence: CATRRGYEQYF. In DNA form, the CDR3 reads TGTGCCACCCGCCGAGGGTACGAGCAGTACTTC.

CDR3 in DNA: TGTGCCAGCATCCCTGGGGCGGGGACCGGGGAGCTGTTTTTT. This encodes CASIPGAGTGELFF. The V call is TRBV27, the J call TRBJ2-2; a weak D match, TRBD2 (6 bases). This CDR3 spans 14 amino acids. Trimming took off 7 bases at V and 5 bases at J, with 14 bases between the two ends. Germline CDR1 and CDR2: MNHEY and SMNVEV (reference sequence).

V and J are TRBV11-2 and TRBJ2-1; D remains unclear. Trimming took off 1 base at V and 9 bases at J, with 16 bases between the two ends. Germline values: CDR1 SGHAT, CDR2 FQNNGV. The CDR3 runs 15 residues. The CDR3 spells CASSLGPNFAVEQFF. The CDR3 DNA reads TGTGCCAGCAGCTTAGGACCAAACTTCGCGGTTGAGCAGTTCTTC.

CDR3 nucleotide sequence: TGTGCCTGCATGGGACTAGATTTACACGAGCAGTACTTC. Translation: CACMGLDLHEQYF. The V and J genes are TRBV30 and TRBJ2-5; 8 bases are a match to TRBD2. The J call may be wrong; the DNA end is better matched by TRBJ2-7. This CDR3 has 13 residues. Per the germline V gene, CDR1 is GTSNPN and CDR2 is SVGIG (reference sequence).

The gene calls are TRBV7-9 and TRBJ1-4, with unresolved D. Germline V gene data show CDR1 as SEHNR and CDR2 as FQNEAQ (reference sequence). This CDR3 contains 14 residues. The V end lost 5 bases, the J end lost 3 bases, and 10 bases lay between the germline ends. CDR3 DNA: TGTGCCAGCAGCCGGGAGGTGTCTAATGAAAAACTGTTTTTT. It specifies CASSREVSNEKLFF.

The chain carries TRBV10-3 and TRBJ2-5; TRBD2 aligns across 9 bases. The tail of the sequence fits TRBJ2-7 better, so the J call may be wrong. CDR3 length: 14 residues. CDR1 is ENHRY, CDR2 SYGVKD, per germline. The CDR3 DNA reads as TGTGCCATCAGTGAGGGTAGCGGGAGCTACGAGCAGTACTTC. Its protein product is CAISEGSGSYEQYF.

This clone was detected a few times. This CDR3 is CASTQGWDQPQHF. CDR3 in DNA: TGTGCCAGCACTCAGGGGTGGGATCAGCCCCAGCATTTT. The V gene is TRBV2, the J gene TRBJ1-5; D possibly corresponds to TRBD1 (6 bases). CDR3 length: 13 amino acids. Germline CDR1 and CDR2: SNHLY and FYNNEI. The V end was cut by 7 bases, the J end by 5 bases, with 12 bases between.

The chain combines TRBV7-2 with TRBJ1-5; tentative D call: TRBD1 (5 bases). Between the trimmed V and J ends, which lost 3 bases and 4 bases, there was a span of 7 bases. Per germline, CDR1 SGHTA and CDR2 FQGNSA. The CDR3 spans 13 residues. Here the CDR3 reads CASSFPGNQPQHF. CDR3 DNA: TGTGCCAGCAGCTTCCCAGGGAATCAGCCCCAGCATTTT.

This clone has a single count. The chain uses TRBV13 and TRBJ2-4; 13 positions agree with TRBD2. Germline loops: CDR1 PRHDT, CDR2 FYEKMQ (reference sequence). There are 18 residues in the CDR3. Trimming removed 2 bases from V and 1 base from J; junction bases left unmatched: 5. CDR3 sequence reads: CASSLRTSGSRAKNIQYF. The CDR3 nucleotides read TGTGCCAGCAGCTTAAGGACTAGCGGGAGTCGGGCCAAAAACATTCAGTACTTC.

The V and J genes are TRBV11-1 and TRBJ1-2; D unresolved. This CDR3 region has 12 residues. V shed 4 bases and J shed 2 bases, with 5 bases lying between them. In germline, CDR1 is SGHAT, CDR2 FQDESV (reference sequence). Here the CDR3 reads CASSWANYGYTF. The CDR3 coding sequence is TGTGCCAGCAGCTGGGCAAACTATGGCTACACCTTC.

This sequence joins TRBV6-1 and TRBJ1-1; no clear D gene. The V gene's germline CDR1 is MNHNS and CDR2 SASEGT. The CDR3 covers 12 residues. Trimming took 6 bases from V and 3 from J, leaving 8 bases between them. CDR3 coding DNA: TGTGCCAGCAGGCATTCGGACACTGAAGCTTTCTTT. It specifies CASRHSDTEAFF.

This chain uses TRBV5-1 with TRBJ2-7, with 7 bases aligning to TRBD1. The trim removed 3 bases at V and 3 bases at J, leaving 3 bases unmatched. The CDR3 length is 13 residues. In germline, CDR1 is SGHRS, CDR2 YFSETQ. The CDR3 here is CASSSGTDYEQYF. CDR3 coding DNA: TGCGCCAGCAGCTCCGGGACAGACTACGAGCAGTACTTC.

Here the CDR3 DNA reads TGTGCCAGCAGCCCCGAGGGAAGCAATCAGCCCCAGCATTTT. Its protein product is CASSPEGSNQPQHF. The chain carries TRBV5-4 and TRBJ1-5; the D is unclear. V gave up 4 bases and J gave up 1 base, with 9 bases separating them. The V gene's germline CDR1 is SGHNT and CDR2 YYREEE (reference sequence). CDR3 length: 14 amino acids. Combining the CDR3 with reference TRBV5-4 and TRBJ1-5 gives the whole variable domain ETGVTQSPTHLIKTRGQQVTLRCSSQSGHNTVSWYQQALGQGPQFIFQYYREEENGRGNFPPRFSGLQFPNYSSELNVNALELDDSALYLCASSPEGSNQPQHFGDGTRLSIL.

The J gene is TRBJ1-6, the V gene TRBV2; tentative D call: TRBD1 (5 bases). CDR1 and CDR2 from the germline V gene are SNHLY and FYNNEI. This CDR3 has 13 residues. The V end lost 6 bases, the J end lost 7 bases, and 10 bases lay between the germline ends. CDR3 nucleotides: TGTGCCAGCAGCGACAGAGACAATTCACCCCTCCACTTT. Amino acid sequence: CASSDRDNSPLHF.

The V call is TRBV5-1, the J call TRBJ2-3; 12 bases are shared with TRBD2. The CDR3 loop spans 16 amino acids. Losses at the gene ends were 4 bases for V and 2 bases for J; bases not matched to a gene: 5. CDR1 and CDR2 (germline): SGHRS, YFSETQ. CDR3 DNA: TGCGCCAGCAGCCCTACTAGCGGGAGGCCCACAGATACGCAGTATTTT. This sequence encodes CASSPTSGRPTDTQYF.

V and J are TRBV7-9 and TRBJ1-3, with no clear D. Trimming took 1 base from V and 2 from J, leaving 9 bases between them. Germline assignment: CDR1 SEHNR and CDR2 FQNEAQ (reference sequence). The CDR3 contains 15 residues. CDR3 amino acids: CASSLDGIPGNTIYF. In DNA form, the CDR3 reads TGTGCCAGCAGCTTAGACGGGATTCCTGGAAACACCATATATTTT.

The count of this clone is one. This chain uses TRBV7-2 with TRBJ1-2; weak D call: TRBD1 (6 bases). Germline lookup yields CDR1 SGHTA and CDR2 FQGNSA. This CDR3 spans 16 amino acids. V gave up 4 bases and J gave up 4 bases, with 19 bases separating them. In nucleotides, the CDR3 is TGTGCCAGCAGCTCATCCCTCTTACAGGGCGTCTATGGCTACACCTTC. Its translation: CASSSSLLQGVYGYTF.

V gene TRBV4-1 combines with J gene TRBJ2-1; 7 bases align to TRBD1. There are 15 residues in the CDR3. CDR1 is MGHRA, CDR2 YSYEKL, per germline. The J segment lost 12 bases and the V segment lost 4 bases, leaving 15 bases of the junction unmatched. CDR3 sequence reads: CASSPRDSSTMRQFF. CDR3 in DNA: TGCGCCAGCAGCCCACGGGACAGCTCTACAATGAGGCAGTTCTTC.